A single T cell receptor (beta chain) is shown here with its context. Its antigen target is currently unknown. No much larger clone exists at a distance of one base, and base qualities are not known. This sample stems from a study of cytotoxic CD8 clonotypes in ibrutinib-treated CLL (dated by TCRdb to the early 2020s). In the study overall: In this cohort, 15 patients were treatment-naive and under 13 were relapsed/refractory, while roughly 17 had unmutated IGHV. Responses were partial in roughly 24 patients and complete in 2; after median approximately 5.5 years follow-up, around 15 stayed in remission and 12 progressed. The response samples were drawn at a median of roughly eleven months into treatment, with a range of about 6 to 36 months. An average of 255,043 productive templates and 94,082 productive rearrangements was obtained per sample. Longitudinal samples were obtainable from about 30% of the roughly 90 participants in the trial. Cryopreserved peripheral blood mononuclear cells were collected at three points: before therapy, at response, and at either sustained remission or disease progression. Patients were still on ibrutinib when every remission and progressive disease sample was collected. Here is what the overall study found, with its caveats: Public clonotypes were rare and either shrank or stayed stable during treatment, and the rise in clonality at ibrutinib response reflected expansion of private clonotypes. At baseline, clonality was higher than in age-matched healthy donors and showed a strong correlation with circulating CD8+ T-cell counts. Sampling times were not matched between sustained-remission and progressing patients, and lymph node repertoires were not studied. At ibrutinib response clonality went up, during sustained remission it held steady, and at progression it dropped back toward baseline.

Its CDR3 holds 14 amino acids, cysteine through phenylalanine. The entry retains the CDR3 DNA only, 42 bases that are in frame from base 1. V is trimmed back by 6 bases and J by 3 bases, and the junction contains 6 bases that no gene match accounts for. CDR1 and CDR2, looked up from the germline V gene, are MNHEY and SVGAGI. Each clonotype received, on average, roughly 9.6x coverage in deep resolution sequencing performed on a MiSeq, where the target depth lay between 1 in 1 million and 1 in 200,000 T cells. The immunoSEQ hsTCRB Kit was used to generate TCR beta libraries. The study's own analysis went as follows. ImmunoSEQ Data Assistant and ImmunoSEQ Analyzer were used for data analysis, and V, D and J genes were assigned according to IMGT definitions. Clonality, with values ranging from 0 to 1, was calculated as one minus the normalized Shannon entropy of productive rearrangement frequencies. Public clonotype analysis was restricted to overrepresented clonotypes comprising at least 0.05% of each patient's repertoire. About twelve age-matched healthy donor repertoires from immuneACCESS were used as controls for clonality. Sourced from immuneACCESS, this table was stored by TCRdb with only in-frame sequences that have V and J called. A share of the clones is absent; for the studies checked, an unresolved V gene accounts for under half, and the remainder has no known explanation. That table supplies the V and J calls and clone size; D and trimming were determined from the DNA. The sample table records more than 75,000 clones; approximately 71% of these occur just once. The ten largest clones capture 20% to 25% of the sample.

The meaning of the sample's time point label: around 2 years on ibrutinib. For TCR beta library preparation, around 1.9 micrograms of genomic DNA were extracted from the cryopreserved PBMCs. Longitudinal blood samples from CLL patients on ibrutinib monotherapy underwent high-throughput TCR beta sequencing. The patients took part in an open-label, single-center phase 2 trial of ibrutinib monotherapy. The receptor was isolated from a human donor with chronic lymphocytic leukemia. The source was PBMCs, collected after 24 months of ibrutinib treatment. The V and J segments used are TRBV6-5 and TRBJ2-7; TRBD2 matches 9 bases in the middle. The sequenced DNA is TGTGCCAGCAGCCTGACTAGCGGAAACTACGAGCAGTACTTC. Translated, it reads CASSLTSGNYEQYF.